This T cell receptor beta chain was captured by sequencing in a study of T cells in Graves' hyperthyroidism and ophthalmopathy. RNA transcripts served as the template for amplifying TCR beta CDR3 regions. RT-PCR in the first round (using the HTBI primer set) targeted the TCR CDR3. A single record per CDR3 protein comes from TCRdb applying MiXCR to the multiplex PCR reads. The sample has hundreds of thousands of distinct CDR3 sequences, 14% seen once; the top ten hold approximately 5.7%. CDR3 length: 13 amino acids. In germline, CDR1 is SGHTA, CDR2 FQGTGA. V lost 4 bases, J lost 8 bases, and 13 bases lay in between. Notes on the study in general: Before onset, by a median of approximately 5.9 months, the model predicted ophthalmopathy.

PBMCs were collected from a roughly 9.7 ml volume of fresh peripheral blood. This clonotype was detected ten times or more. Its antigen remains unidentified. The receptor's source is a woman in her 30s with Graves' hyperthyroidism that later progressed to Graves' ophthalmopathy. The specimen sequenced was blood. The chain recombines TRBV7-3 with TRBJ2-3, with a weak D call TRBD2 (5 bases). CDR3 DNA: TGTGCCAGCAGCTCCTTCCTAGCAAGTACGCAGTATTTT. Protein sequence: CASSSFLASTQYF.